One sample yielded the 16 T cell receptor beta chains listed below, sequenced in a study of T cells expressing NK-cell markers. TCRdb reprocessed the 5' RACE reads, keeping one entry per CDR3 protein, no DNA. The table for this sample gives over 14,000 distinct CDR3 sequences. The source material was blood T cells: a sorted CD56 or NKG2C T cell subset, CD4+ or CD8+ T cells, or bulk PBMC T cells (not recorded which). The receptors originated from a man aged 18 to 69 in good health.

The chain links TRBV11-2 to TRBJ2-7; checking the TCRdb D call of TRBD1 is not possible without DNA. Germline loops: CDR1 SGHAT, CDR2 FQNNGV. The CDR3 contains 16 residues. CDR3: CASSLGWAGGNYEQYF.

The chain combines TRBV12-3 or TRBV12-4 with TRBJ2-7; TCRdb outputs TRBD1, but without DNA this stays unchecked. The CDR3 covers 12 residues. CDR3 region: CASSPGQYEQYF.

This chain links TRBV27 with TRBJ2-7; TCRdb calls TRBD1, which cannot be checked without DNA. CDR1 is MNHEY and CDR2 is SMNVEV in the germline V gene (reference sequence). The CDR3 is 16 amino acids. CDR3: CASSLKPGQGVHEQYF.

This chain connects TRBV5-8 to TRBJ2-1; TCRdb's D gene call, TRBD1, goes unchecked for lack of DNA. Germline-derived CDR1 and CDR2 are SGHTS and YDEGEE. This CDR3 spans 16 amino acids. The CDR3 sequence is CASSLKSGRGDNEQFF.

This rearrangement joins TRBV5-1 to TRBJ2-3; TCRdb names TRBD1, which stays unverified in the absence of DNA. The CDR3 runs 14 residues. Germline lookup yields CDR1 SGHRS and CDR2 YFSETQ. The CDR3 region is CASSPRGGGDTQYF.

The chain combines TRBV3-1 with TRBJ1-1; TCRdb reports TRBD1, a call that lacks DNA to check it against. Germline lookup yields CDR1 LGHDT and CDR2 YNNKEL (reference sequence). The CDR3 spans 12 residues. This CDR3 is CASSQARGTAFF.

The rearrangement uses TRBV10-3 and TRBJ2-4. From germline, CDR1 is ENHRY and CDR2 SYGVKD. This CDR3 is built from 13 residues. This chain's CDR3 is CATLDGGVGIQYF.

The V and J genes are TRBV15 and TRBJ1-2; the TCRdb call, TRBD1, lacks DNA for checking. Germline lookup yields CDR1 LNHNV and CDR2 YYDKDF (reference sequence). The CDR3 runs 15 residues. The CDR3 sequence: CATSRDSSGTYGYTF.

This chain links TRBV4-1 with TRBJ1-2; TCRdb indicates TRBD1, and absent DNA this call remains unverified. The CDR3 contains 16 residues. Per the germline V gene, CDR1 is MGHRA and CDR2 is YSYEKL. CDR3 sequence: CASSQGHTEGDYGYTF.

The chain couples TRBV14 to TRBJ2-1. This CDR3 comprises 16 residues. Germline lookup yields CDR1 SGHDN and CDR2 FVKESK. The CDR3: CASSHTGYSSYNEQFF.

V usage is TRBV6-2 or TRBV6-3 and J usage is TRBJ2-7; the TRBD1 assignment by TCRdb is unverifiable without DNA. The germline CDR1 and CDR2 sequences are MNHEY and SVGEGT. The CDR3 loop spans 17 amino acids. This chain's CDR3 is CASSSGPGQTISYEQYF.

The rearrangement links TRBV28 to TRBJ2-3; TCRdb names TRBD2, which stays unverified in the absence of DNA. From germline, CDR1 is MDHEN and CDR2 SYDVKM. The CDR3 spans 16 residues. The CDR3 sequence: CASSYWTSLKTDTQYF. Variable domain in full (rest from reference TRBV28 and TRBJ2-3): DVKVTQSSRYLVKRTGEKVFLECVQDMDHENMFWYRQDPGLGLRLIYFSYDVKMKEKGDIPEGYSVSREKKERFSLILESASTNQTSMYLCASSYWTSLKTDTQYFGPGTRLTVL.

The J gene is TRBJ1-2, the V gene TRBV5-5; TCRdb returns TRBD1, unconfirmable since there is no DNA. CDR1 SGHKS and CDR2 YYEKEE come from the germline V gene (reference sequence). This CDR3 has 13 amino acids. The CDR3 reads CASSVGQYYGYTF.

V usage is TRBV12-3 or TRBV12-4 and J usage is TRBJ2-3; TCRdb indicates TRBD1, and absent DNA this call remains unverified. CDR3 length: 18 residues. CDR3 residues: CASSLAPRPDRPTDTQYF.

CDR3 loop: CASSLVVAAPVGEQFF. V gene TRBV7-9 combines with J gene TRBJ2-1. Per germline, CDR1 SEHNR and CDR2 FQNEAQ (reference sequence). This CDR3 comprises 16 residues. Filled out from reference TRBV7-9 and TRBJ2-1, the complete variable domain reads DTGVSQNPRHKITKRGQNVTFRCDPISEHNRLYWYRQTLGQGPEFLTYFQNEAQLEKSRLLSDRFSAERPKGSFSTLEIQRTEQGDSAMYLCASSLVVAAPVGEQFFGPGTRLTVL.

J is TRBJ1-3 and V is TRBV28. Germline CDR1 reads MDHEN; CDR2 reads SYDVKM. This CDR3 comprises 14 residues. This chain's CDR3 is CASKTRQALNTIYF.